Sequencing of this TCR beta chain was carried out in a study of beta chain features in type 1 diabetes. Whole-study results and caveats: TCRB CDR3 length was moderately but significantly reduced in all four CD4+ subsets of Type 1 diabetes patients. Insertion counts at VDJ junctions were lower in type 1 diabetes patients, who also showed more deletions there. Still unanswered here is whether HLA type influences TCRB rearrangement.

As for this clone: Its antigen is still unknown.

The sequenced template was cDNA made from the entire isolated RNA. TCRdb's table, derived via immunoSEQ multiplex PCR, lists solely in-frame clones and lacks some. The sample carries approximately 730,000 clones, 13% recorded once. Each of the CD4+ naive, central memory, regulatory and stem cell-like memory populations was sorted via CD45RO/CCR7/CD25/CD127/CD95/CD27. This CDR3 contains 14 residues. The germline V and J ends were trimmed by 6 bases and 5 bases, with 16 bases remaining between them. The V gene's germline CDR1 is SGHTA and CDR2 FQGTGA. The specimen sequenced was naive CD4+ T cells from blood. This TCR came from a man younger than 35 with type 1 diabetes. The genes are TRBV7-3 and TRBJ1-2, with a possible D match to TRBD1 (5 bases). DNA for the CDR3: TGTGCCAGCAGGTCCGGGACCTTAACGTATGGCTACACCTTC. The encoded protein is CASRSGTLTYGYTF. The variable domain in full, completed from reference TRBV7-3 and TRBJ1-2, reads GAGVSQTPSNKVTEKGKYVELRCDPISGHTALYWYRQSLGQGPEFLIYFQGTGAADDSGLPNDRFFAVRPEGSVSTLKIQRTERGDSAVYLCASRSGTLTYGYTFGSGTRLTVV.